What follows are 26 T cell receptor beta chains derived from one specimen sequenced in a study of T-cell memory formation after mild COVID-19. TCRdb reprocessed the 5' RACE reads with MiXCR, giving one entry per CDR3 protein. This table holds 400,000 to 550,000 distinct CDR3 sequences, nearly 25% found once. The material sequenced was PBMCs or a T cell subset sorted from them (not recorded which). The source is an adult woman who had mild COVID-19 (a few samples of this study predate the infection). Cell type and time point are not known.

CDR3 in amino acids: CASSPIGGRAIDTQYF. The DNA of the CDR3 is TGTGCCAGCAGCCCTATTGGGGGCAGGGCGATAGATACGCAGTATTTT. The genes are TRBV11-2 and TRBJ2-3, with D possibly being TRBD1 (6 bases). The germline V gene encodes CDR1 SGHAT and CDR2 FQNNGV. The CDR3 spans 16 residues. V was pared by 5 bases and J by 5 bases, with 20 bases between.

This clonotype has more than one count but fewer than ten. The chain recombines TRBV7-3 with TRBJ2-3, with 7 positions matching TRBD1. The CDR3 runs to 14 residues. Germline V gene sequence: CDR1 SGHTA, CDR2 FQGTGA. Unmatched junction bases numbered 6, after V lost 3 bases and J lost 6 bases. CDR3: CASSLVGGRDTQYF. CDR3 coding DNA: TGTGCCAGCAGCTTGGTAGGGGGCCGGGATACGCAGTATTTT. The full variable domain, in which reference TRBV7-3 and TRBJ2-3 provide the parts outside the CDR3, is GAGVSQTPSNKVTEKGKYVELRCDPISGHTALYWYRQSLGQGPEFLIYFQGTGAADDSGLPNDRFFAVRPEGSVSTLKIQRTERGDSAVYLCASSLVGGRDTQYFGPGTRLTVL.

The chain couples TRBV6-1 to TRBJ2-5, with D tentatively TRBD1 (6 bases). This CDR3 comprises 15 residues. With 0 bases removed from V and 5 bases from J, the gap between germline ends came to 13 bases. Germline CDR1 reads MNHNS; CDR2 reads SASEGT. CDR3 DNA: TGTGCCAGCAGTGAAGCGCGATGGGGGCCGGAGACCCAGTACTTC. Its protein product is CASSEARWGPETQYF.

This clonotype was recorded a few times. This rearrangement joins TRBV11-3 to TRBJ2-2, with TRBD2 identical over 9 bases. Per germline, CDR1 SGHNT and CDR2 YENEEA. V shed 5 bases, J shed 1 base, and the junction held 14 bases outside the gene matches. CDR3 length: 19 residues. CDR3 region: CASSPYQGNSGGNTGELFF. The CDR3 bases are TGTGCCAGCAGCCCCTATCAAGGAAATAGCGGGGGGAACACCGGGGAGCTGTTTTTT.

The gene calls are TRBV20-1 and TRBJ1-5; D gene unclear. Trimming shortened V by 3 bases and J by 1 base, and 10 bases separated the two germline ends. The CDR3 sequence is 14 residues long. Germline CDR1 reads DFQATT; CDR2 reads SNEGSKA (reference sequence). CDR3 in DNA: TGCAGTGCTAGGGTCGGTGGGAGCAATCAGCCCCAGCATTTT. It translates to CSARVGGSNQPQHF.

CDR3 nucleotide sequence: TGTGCCAGCAGTGAATGGGCTAGCGGGTCTAGCTCCTACAATGAGCAGTTCTTC. Translating gives CASSEWASGSSSYNEQFF. The V gene is TRBV6-1, the J gene TRBJ2-1; 8 bases fit TRBD2. The trim removed 2 bases at V and 0 bases at J, leaving 9 bases unmatched. Germline CDR1 reads MNHNS; CDR2 reads SASEGT. The CDR3 has 18 amino acids.

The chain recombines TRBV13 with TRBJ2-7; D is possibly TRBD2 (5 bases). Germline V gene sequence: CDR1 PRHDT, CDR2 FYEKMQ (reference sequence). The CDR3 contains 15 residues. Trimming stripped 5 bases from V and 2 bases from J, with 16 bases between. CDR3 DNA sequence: TGTGCCAGCAGCCCCGGGGTCGGAGACGCCTACGAGCAGTACTTC. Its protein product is CASSPGVGDAYEQYF.

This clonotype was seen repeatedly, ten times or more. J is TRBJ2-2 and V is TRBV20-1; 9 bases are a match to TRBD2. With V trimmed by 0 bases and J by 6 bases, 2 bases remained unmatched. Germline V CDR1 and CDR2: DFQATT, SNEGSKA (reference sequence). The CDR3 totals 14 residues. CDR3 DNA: TGCAGTGCTAGAGATGGCGGGGGGGCCGGGGAGCTGTTTTTT. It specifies CSARDGGGAGELFF.

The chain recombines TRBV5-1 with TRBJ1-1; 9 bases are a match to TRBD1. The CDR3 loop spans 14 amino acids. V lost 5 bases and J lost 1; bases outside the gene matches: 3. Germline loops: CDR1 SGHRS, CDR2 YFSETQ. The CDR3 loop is CASSEQGANTEAFF. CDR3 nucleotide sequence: TGCGCCAGCAGTGAACAGGGGGCGAACACTGAAGCTTTCTTT.

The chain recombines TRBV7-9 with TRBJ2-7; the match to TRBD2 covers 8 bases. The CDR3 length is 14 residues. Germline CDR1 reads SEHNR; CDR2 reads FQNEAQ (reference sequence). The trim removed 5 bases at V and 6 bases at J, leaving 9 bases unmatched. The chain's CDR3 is CASSPPGGEGEQYF. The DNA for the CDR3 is TGTGCCAGCAGCCCGCCGGGGGGGGAGGGCGAGCAGTACTTC.

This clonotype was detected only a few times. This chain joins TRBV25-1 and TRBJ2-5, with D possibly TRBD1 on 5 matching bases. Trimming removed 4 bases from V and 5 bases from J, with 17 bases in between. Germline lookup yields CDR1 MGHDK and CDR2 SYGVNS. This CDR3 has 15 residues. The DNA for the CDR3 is TGTGCCAGCAGTGGGGGCCTCATAGTTGGGGAGACCCAGTACTTC. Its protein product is CASSGGLIVGETQYF.

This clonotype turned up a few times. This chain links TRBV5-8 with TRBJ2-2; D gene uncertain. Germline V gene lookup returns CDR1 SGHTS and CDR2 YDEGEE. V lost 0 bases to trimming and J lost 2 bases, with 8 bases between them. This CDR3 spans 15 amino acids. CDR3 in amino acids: CASSLEQENTGELFF. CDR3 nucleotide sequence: TGTGCCAGCAGCTTGGAGCAGGAAAACACCGGGGAGCTGTTTTTT.

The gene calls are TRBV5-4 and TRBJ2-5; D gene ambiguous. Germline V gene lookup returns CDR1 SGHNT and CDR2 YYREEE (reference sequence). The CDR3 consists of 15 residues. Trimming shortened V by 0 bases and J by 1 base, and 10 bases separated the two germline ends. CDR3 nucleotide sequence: TGTGCCAGCAGCTTGGCCAGAAGGACCCAAGAGACCCAGTACTTC. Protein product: CASSLARRTQETQYF. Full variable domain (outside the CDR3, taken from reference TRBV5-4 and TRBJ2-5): ETGVTQSPTHLIKTRGQQVTLRCSSQSGHNTVSWYQQALGQGPQFIFQYYREEENGRGNFPPRFSGLQFPNYSSELNVNALELDDSALYLCASSLARRTQETQYFGPGTRLLVL.

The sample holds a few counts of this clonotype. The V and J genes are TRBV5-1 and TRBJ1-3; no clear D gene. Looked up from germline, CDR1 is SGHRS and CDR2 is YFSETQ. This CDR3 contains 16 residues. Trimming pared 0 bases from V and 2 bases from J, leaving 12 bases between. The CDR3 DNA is TGCGCCAGCAGCTTGGGGTCTGGGAACACTGGAAACACCATATATTTT. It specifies CASSLGSGNTGNTIYF.

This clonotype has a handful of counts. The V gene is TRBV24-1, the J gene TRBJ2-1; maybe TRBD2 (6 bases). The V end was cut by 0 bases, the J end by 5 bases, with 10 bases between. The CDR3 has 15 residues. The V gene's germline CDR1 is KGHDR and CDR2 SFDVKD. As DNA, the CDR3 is TGTGCCACCAGTGATTTGGGAGGGCTGAACAATGAGCAGTTCTTC. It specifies CATSDLGGLNNEQFF.

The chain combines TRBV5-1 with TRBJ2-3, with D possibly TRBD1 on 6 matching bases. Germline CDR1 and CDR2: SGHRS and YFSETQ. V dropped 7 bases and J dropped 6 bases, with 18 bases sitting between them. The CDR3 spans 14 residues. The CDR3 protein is CASLDSPIADTQYF. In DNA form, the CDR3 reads TGCGCCAGCTTGGACAGCCCCATTGCGGATACGCAGTATTTT.

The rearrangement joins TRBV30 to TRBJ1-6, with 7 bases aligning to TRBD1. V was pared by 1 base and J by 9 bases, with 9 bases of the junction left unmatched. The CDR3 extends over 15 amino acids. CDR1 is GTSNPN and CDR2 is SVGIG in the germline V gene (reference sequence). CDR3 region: CAWSAGTAGGSPLHF. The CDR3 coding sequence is TGTGCCTGGAGTGCCGGGACAGCGGGGGGTTCACCCCTCCACTTT.

The CDR3 loop is CATSDSSTGSGNTIYF. CDR3 in DNA: TGTGCCACCAGTGATTCGTCGACAGGCTCTGGAAACACCATATATTTT. This chain joins TRBV24-1 and TRBJ1-3; tentatively, D is TRBD1 (6 bases). Germline V CDR1 and CDR2: KGHDR, SFDVKD. This CDR3 contains 16 residues. V gave up 2 bases and J gave up 0 bases, with 10 bases separating them.

In nucleotides, the CDR3 is TGTGCCAGCAACCGAAGCTTTAGGCGACAGGTTGGGAGGGTAGCCAAAAACATTCAGTACTTC. Its protein product is CASNRSFRRQVGRVAKNIQYF. The chain joins TRBV11-2 to TRBJ2-4; D perhaps matches TRBD2 (7 bases). Germline V gene data show CDR1 as SGHAT and CDR2 as FQNNGV. The CDR3 is 21 amino acids. With 7 bases removed from V and 0 bases from J, the gap between germline ends came to 31 bases.

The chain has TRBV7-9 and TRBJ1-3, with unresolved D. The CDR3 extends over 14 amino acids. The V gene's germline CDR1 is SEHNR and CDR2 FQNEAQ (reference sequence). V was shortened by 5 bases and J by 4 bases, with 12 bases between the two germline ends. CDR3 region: CASSIGGSGNTIYF. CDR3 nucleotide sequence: TGTGCCAGCAGCATCGGAGGGTCCGGAAACACCATATATTTT.

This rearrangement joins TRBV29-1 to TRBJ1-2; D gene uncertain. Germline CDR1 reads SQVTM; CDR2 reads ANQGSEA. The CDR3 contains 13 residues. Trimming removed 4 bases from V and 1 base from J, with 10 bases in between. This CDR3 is CSVAARGNYGYTF. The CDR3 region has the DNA TGCAGCGTTGCGGCCCGGGGTAACTATGGCTACACCTTC.

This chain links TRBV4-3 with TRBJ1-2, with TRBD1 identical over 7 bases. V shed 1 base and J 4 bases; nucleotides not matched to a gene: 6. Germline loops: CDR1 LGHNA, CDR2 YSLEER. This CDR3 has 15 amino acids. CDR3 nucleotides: TGCGCCAGCAGCCAAGCCCAGGGGGGTAGCTATGGCTACACCTTC. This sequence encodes CASSQAQGGSYGYTF.

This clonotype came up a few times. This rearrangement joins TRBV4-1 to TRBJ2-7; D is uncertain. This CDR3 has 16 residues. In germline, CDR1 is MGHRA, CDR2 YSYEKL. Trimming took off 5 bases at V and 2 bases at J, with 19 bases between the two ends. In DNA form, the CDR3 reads TGCGCCAGCAGCTCCCCGACAAAATCATCGCCCTACGAGCAGTACTTC. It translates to CASSSPTKSSPYEQYF.

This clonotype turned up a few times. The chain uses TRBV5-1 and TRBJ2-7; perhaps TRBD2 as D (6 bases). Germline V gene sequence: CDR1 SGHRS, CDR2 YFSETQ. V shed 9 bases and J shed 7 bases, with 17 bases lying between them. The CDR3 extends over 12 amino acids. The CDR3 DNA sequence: TGCGCCACCCGGGACCCGGCGGGGGAGCAGTACTTC. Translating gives CATRDPAGEQYF.

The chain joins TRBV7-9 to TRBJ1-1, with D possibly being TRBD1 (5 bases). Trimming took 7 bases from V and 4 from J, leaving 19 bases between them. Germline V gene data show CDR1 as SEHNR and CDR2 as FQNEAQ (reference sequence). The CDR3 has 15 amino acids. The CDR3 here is CASTSGGGWITEAFF. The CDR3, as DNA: TGTGCCAGCACCTCTGGGGGGGGGTGGATCACTGAAGCTTTCTTT. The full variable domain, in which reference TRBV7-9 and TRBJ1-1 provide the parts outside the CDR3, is DTGVSQNPRHKITKRGQNVTFRCDPISEHNRLYWYRQTLGQGPEFLTYFQNEAQLEKSRLLSDRFSAERPKGSFSTLEIQRTEQGDSAMYLCASTSGGGWITEAFFGQGTRLTVV.

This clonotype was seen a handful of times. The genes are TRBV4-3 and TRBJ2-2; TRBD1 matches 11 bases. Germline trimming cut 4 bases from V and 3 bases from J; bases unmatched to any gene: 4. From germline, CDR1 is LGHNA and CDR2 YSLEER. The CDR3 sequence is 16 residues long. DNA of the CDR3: TGCGCCAGCAGCCTCGGGACAGGGGGATACACCGGGGAGCTGTTTTTT. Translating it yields CASSLGTGGYTGELFF.